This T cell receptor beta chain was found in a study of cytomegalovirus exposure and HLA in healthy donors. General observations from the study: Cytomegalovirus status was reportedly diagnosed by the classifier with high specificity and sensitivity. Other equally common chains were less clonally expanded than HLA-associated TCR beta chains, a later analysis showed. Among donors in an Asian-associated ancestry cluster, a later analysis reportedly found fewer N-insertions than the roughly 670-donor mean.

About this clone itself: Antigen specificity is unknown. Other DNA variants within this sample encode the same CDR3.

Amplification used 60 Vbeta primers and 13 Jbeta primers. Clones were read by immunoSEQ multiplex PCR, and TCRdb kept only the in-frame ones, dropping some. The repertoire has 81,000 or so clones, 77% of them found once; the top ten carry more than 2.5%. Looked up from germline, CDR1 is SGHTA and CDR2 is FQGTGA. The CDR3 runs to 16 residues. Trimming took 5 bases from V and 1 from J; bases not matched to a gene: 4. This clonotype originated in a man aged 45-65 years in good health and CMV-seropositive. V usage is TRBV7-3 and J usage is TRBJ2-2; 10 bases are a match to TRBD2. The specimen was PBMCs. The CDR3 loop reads CASSPRLAGNTGELFF. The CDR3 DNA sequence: TGTGCCAGCAGCCCGCGACTAGCGGGGAACACCGGGGAGCTGTTTTTT. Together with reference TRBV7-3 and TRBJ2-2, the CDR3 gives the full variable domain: GAGVSQTPSNKVTEKGKYVELRCDPISGHTALYWYRQSLGQGPEFLIYFQGTGAADDSGLPNDRFFAVRPEGSVSTLKIQRTERGDSAVYLCASSPRLAGNTGELFFGEGSRLTVL.